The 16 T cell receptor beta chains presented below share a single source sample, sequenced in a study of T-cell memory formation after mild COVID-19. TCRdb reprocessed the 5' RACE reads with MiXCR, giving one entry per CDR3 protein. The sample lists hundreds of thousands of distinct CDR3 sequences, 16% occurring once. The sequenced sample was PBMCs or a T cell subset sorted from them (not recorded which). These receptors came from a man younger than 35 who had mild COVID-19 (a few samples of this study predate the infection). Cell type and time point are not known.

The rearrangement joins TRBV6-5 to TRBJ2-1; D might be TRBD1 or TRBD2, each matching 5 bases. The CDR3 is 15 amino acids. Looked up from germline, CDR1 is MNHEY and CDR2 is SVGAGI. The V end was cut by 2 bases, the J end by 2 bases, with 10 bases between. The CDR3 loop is CASSYGRGTYNEQFF. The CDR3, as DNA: TGTGCCAGCAGTTACGGCCGGGGCACCTACAATGAGCAGTTCTTC.

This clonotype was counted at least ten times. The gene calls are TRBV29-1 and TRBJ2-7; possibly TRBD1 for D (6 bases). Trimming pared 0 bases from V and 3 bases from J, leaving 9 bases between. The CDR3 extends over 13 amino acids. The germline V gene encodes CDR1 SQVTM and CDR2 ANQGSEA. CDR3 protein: CSVEDTGLYEQYF. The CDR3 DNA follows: TGCAGCGTTGAAGATACAGGGCTCTACGAGCAGTACTTC.

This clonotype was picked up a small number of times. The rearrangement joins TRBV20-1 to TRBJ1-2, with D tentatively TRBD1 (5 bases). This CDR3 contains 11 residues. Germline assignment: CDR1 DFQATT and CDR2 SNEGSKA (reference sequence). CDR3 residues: CGIQGNYGYTF. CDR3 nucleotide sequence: TGCGGGATTCAGGGAAACTATGGCTACACCTTC.

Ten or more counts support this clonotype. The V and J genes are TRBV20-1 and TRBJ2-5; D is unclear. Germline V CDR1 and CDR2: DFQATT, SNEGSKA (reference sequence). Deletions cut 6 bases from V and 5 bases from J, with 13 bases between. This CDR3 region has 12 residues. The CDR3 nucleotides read TGCAGTGCCTCGGGCGTGGGGGAGACCCAGTACTTC. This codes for CSASGVGETQYF.

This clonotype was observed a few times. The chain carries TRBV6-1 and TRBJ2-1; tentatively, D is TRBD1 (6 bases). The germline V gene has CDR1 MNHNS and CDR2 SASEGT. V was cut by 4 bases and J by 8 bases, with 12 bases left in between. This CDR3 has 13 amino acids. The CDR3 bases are TGTGCCAGCAGTGTTAACAGGGCGGATGAGCAGTTCTTC. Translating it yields CASSVNRADEQFF.

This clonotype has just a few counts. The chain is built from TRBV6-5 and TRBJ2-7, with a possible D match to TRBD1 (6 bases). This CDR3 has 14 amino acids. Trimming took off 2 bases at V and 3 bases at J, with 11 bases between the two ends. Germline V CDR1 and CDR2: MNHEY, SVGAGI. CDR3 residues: CASSYGDTFYEQYF. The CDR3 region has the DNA TGTGCCAGCAGTTACGGGGACACCTTCTACGAGCAGTACTTC.

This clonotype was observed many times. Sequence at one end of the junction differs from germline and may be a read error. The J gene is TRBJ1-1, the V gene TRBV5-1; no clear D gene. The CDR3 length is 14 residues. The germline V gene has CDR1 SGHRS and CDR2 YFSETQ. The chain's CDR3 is CASSLEGKNTEAFF. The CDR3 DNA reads TGTGCCAGCAGCTTAGAGGGTAAGAACACTGAAGCTTTCTTT.

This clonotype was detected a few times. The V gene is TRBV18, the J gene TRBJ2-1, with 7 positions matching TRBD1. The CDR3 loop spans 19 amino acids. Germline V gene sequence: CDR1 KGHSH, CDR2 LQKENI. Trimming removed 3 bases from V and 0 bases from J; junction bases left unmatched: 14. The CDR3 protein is CASSPSRDSLESSYNEQFF. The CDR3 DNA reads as TGTGCCAGCTCACCCTCCCGGGACAGCCTTGAGAGCTCCTACAATGAGCAGTTCTTC.

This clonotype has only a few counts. CDR3 in amino acids: CASSRKGGEGPHTF. The CDR3 nucleotides read TGCGCCAGCAGCCGGAAAGGGGGCGAGGGCCCCCACACCTTC. The V call is TRBV5-1, the J call TRBJ1-2, with TRBD1 matching over 7 bases. The CDR3 length is 14 residues. Trimming at V came to 4 bases and at J to 12 bases, leaving 15 bases not matched to a gene. CDR1 and CDR2 (germline): SGHRS, YFSETQ.

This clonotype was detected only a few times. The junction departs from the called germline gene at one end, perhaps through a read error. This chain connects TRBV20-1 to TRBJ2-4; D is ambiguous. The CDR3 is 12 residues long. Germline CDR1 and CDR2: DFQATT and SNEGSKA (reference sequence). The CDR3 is CSVRLAKNIQYF. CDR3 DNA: TGCAGTGTTAGACTAGCCAAAAACATTCAGTACTTC.

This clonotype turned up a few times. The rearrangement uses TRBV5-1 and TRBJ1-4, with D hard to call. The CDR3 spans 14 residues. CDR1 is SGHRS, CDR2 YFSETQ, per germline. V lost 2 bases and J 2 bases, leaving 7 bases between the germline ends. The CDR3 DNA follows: TGCGCCAGCAGCTTCGGAACTACTAATGAAAAACTGTTTTTT. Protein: CASSFGTTNEKLFF.

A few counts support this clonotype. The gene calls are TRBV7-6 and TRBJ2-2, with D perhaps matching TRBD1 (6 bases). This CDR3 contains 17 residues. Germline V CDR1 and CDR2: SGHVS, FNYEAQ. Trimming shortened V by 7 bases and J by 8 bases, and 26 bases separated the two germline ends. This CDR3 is CASTPRPGHWFEGELFF. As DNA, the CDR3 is TGTGCCAGCACCCCTCGTCCGGGACACTGGTTCGAGGGGGAGCTGTTTTTT.

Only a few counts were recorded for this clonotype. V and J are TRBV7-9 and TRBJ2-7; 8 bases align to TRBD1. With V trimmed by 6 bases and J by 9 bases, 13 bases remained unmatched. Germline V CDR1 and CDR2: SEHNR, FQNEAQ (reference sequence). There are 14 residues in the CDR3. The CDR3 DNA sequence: TGTGCCAGCAGTCTAGGGACAGGCGCCGCATTGCAGTACGTC. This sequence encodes CASSLGTGAALQYV.

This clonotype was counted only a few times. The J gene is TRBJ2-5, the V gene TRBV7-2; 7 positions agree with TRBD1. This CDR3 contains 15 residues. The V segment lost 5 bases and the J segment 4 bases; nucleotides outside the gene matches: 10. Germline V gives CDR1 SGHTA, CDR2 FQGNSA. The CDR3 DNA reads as TGTGCCAGCAGCGGGAGACAGGGAATGAGAGAGACCCAGTACTTC. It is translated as CASSGRQGMRETQYF.

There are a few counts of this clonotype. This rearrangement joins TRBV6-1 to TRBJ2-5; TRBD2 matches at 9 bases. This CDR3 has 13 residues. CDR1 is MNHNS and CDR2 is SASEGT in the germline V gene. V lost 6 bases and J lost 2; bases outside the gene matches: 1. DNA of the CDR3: TGTGCCAGCAGCGCGGGGGGGCAAGAGACCCAGTACTTC. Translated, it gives CASSAGGQETQYF.

The CDR3 DNA is TGTGCCAGCAGCCAGACTAGCGGGGCAGGAGAGACCCAGTACTTC. Translation: CASSQTSGAGETQYF. The chain has TRBV7-2 and TRBJ2-5, with 11 bases aligning to TRBD2. Trimming cost V 5 bases and J 4 bases; bases outside gene matches: 6. The CDR3 is 15 residues long. In germline, CDR1 is SGHTA, CDR2 FQGNSA. The full variable domain, completed using reference TRBV7-2 and TRBJ2-5, is GAGVSQSPSNKVTEKGKDVELRCDPISGHTALYWYRQSLGQGLEFLIYFQGNSAPDKSGLPSDRFSAERTGGSVSTLTIQRTQQEDSAVYLCASSQTSGAGETQYFGPGTRLLVL.